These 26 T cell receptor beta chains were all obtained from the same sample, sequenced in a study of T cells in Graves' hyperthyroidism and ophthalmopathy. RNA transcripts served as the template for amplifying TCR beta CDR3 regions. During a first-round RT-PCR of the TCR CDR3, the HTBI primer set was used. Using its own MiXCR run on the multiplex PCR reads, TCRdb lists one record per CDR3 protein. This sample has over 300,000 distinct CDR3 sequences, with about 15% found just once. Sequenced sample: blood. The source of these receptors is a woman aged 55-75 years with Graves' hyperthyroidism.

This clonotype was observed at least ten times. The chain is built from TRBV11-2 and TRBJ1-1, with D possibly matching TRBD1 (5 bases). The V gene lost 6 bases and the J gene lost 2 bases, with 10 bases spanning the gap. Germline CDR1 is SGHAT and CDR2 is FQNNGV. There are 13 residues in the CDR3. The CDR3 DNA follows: TGTGCCAGCAGTACGACAGTTAACACTGAAGCTTTCTTT. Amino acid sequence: CASSTTVNTEAFF.

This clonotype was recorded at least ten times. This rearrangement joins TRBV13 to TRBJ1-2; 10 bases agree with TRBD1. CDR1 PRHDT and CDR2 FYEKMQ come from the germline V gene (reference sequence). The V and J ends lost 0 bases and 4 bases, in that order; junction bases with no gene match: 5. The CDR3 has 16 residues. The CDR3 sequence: CASSLGPGQGIYGYTF. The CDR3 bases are TGTGCCAGCAGCTTAGGCCCGGGACAGGGGATCTATGGCTACACCTTC.

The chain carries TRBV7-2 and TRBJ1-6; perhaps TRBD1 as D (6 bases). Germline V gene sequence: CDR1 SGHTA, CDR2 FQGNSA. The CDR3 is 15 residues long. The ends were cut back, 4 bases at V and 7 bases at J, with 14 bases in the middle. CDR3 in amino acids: CASSWGAGLNSPLHF. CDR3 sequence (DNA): TGTGCCAGCAGCTGGGGGGCAGGGTTGAATTCACCCCTCCACTTT.

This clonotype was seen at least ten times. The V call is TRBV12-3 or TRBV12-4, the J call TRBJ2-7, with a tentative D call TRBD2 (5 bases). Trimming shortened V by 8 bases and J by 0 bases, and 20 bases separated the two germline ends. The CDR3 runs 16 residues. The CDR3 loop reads CASGINWARGSYEQYF. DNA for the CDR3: TGTGCCAGCGGGATTAACTGGGCCCGGGGCTCCTACGAGCAGTACTTC.

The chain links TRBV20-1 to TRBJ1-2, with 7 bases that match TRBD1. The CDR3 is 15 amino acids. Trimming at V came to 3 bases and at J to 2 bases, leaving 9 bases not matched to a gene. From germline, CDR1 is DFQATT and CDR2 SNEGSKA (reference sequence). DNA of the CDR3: TGCAGTGCTAGCCTTCGGACAGGAAACAACTATGGCTACACCTTC. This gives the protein CSASLRTGNNYGYTF.

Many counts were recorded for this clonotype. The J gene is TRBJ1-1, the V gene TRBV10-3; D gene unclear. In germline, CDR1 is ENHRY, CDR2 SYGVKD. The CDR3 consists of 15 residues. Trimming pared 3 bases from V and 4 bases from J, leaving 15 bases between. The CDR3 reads CAISDPPELLTEAFF. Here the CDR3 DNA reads TGTGCCATCAGTGATCCCCCGGAGCTACTCACTGAAGCTTTCTTT.

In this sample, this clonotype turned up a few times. The CDR3 region has the DNA TGTGCCAGCAATGGACTAGCAGTCAGTGCGAATGAGCAGTTCTTC. Protein: CASNGLAVSANEQFF. The chain joins TRBV6-1 to TRBJ2-1, with 8 positions matching TRBD2. The V gene's germline CDR1 is MNHNS and CDR2 SASEGT. The ends lost 7 bases at V and 7 bases at J; junction bases unmatched: 12. This CDR3 is 15 amino acids long.

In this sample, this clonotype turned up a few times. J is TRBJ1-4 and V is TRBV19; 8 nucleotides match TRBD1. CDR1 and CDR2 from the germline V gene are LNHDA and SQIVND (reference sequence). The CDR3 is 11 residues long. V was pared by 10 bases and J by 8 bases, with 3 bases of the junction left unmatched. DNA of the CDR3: TGTGCCACACGGACAGGGGAAAAACTGTTTTTT. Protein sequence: CATRTGEKLFF.

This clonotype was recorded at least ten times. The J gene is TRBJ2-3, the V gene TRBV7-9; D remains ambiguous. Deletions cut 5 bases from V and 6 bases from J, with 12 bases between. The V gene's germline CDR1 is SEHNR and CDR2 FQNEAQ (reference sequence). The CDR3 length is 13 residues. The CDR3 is CASSVRTADTQYF. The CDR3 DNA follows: TGTGCCAGCAGCGTTCGGACGGCCGATACGCAGTATTTT. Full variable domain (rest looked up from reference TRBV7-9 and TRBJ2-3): DTGVSQNPRHKITKRGQNVTFRCDPISEHNRLYWYRQTLGQGPEFLTYFQNEAQLEKSRLLSDRFSAERPKGSFSTLEIQRTEQGDSAMYLCASSVRTADTQYFGPGTRLTVL.

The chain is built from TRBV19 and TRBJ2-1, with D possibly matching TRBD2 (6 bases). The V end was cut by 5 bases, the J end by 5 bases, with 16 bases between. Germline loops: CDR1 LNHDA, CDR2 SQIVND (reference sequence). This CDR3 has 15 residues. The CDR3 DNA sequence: TGTGCCAGTAGTTTTCCGGGACTGACCCACAATGAGCAGTTCTTC. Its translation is CASSFPGLTHNEQFF. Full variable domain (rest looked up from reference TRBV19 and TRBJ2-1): DGGITQSPKYLFRKEGQNVTLSCEQNLNHDAMYWYRQDPGQGLRLIYYSQIVNDFQKGDIAEGYSVSREKKESFPLTVTSAQKNPTAFYLCASSFPGLTHNEQFFGPGTRLTVL.

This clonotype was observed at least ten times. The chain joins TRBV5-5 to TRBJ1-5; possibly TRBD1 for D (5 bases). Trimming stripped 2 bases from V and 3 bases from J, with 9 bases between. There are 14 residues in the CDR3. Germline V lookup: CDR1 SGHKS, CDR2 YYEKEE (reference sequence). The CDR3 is CASSFRGVNQPQHF. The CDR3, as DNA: TGTGCCAGCAGCTTTAGGGGAGTCAATCAGCCCCAGCATTTT.

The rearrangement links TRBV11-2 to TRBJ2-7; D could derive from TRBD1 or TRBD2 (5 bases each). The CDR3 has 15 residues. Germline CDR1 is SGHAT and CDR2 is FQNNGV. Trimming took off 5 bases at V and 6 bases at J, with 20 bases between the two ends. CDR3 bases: TGTGCCAGCAGCCAGACAGAGGATGGACTCGGCGAGCAGTACTTC. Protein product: CASSQTEDGLGEQYF.

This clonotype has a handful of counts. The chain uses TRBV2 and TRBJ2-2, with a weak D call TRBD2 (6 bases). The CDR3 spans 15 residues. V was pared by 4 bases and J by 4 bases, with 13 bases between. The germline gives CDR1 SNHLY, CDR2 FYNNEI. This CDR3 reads CASSALETSTGELFF. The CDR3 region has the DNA TGTGCCAGCAGTGCACTAGAGACTAGCACCGGGGAGCTGTTTTTT.

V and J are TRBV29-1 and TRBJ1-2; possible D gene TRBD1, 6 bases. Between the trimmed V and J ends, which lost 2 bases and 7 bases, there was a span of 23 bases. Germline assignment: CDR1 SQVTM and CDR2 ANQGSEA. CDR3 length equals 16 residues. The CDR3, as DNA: TGCAGCGTTGAACGGCCTGGGGGGGACGAAGGGGGTGGCTACACCTTC. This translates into CSVERPGGDEGGGYTF.

This CDR3 reads CASSLFRNQPQHF. CDR3 nucleotide sequence: TGTGCCAGCAGCTTATTCCGGAATCAGCCCCAGCATTTT. J is TRBJ1-5 and V is TRBV7-8; D not certain. The CDR3 loop spans 13 amino acids. The V gene's germline CDR1 is SGHVS and CDR2 FQNEAQ. V lost 2 bases and J lost 4, with 6 bases in between. Full variable domain (outside the CDR3, taken from reference TRBV7-8 and TRBJ1-5): GAGVSQSPRYKVAKRGQDVALRCDPISGHVSLFWYQQALGQGPEFLTYFQNEAQLDKSGLPSDRFFAERPEGSVSTLKIQRTQQEDSAVYLCASSLFRNQPQHFGDGTRLSIL.

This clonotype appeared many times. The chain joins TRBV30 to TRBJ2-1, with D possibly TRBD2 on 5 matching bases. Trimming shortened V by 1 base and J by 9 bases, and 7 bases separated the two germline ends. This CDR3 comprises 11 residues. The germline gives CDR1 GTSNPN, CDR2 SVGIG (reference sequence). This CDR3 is CAWSARGEQFF. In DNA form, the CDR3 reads TGTGCCTGGAGTGCCCGGGGTGAGCAGTTCTTC.

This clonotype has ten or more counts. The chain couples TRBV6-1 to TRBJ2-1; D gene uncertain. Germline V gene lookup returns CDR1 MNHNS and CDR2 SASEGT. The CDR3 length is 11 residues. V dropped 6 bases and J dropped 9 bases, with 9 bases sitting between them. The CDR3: CASRLWGEQFF. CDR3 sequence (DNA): TGTGCCAGCAGGCTATGGGGTGAGCAGTTCTTC.

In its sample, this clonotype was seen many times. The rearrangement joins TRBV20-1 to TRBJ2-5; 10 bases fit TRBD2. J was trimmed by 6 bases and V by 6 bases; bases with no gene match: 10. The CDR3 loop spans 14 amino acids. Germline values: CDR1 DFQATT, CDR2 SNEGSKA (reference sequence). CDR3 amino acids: CSAPLAGEGKTQYF. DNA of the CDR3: TGCAGTGCCCCTCTAGCGGGAGAAGGGAAGACCCAGTACTTC.

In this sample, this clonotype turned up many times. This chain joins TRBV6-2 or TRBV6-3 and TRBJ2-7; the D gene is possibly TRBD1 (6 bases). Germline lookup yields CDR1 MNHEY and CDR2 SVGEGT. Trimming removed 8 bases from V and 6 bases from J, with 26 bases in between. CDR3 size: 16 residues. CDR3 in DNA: TGTGCCAGCCGAAACTCCCAGGCAGGGGCTAGGTTCGAGCAGTACTTC. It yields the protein CASRNSQAGARFEQYF.

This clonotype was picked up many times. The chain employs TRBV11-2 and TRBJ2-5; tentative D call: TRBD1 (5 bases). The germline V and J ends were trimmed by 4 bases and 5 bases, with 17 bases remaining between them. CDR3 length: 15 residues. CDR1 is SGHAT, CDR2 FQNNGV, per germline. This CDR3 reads CASSSRGKGQETQYF. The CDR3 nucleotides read TGTGCCAGCAGCTCTCGAGGAAAGGGGCAGGAGACCCAGTACTTC.

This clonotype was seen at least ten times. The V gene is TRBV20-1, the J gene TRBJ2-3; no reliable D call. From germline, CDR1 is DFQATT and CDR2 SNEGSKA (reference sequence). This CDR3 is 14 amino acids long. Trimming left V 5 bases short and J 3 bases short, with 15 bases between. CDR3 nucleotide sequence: TGCAGTGCTCCCCGCCTGGAGTTGACAGATACGCAGTATTTT. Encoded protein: CSAPRLELTDTQYF.

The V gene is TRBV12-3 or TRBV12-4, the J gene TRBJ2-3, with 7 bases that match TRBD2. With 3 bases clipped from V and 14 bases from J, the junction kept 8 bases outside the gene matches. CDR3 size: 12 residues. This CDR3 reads CASSFGGGKPYF. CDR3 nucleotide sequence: TGTGCCAGCAGTTTTGGGGGAGGGAAACCGTATTTT.

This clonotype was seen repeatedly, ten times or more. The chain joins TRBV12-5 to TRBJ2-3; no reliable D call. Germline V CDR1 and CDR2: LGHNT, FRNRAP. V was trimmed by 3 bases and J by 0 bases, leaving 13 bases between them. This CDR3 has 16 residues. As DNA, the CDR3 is TGTGCTAGTGGTTTCCCGGCGGCTTCTAGCACAGATACGCAGTATTTT. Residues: CASGFPAASSTDTQYF.

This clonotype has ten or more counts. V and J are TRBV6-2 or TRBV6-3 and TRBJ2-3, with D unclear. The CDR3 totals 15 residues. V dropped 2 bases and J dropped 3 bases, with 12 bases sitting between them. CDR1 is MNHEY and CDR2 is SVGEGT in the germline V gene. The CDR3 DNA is TGTGCCAGCAGTTACGTCGAGGCGGCTACAGATACGCAGTATTTT. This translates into CASSYVEAATDTQYF.

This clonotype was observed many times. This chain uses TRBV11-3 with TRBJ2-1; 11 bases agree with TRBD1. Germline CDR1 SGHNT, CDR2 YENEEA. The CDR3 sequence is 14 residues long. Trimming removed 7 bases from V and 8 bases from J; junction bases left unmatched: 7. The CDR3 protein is CASTGTGGRYEQFF. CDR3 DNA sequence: TGTGCCAGCACTGGGACAGGGGGGCGATATGAGCAGTTCTTC.

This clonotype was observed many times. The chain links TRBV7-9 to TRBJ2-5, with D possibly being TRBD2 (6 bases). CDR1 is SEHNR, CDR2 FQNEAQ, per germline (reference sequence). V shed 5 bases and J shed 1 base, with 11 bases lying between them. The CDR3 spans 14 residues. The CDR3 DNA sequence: TGTGCCAGCAGCCGGGACTTCGTCCAAGAGACCCAGTACTTC. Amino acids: CASSRDFVQETQYF. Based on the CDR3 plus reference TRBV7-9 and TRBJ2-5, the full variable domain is DTGVSQNPRHKITKRGQNVTFRCDPISEHNRLYWYRQTLGQGPEFLTYFQNEAQLEKSRLLSDRFSAERPKGSFSTLEIQRTEQGDSAMYLCASSRDFVQETQYFGPGTRLLVL.